One and the same sample provided the 9 T cell receptor beta chains below, sequenced in a study of OX40 agonist ivuxolimab in advanced cancers. Sequencing was performed with immunoSEQ multiplex PCR; in TCRdb, only in-frame clones are kept and a portion is missing. Here the sample spans some 60,000 clones, 85% to 95% being singletons. This specimen consisted of CD4+ or CD8+ T cells sorted from blood, obtained in a trial of the OX40 agonist ivuxolimab. The receptors were sampled from an adult with an advanced solid tumor such as melanoma, head and neck, liver or kidney cancer.

V is TRBV21-1 and J is TRBJ2-1; TRBD2 is the table's D call and was not checked against the DNA. TRBV21-1 is a known pseudogene. This CDR3 has 16 amino acids. CDR3 nucleotides: TGTGCCAGCAGCATGAGACTAAGGTTTTCCTACAATGAGCAGTTCTTC. It encodes CASSMRLRFSYNEQFF.

V gene TRBV28 combines with J gene TRBJ2-3, with a possible D match to TRBD2 (5 bases). Trimming removed 3 bases at V and 4 bases at J, with 5 bases between. This CDR3 comprises 12 residues. The germline gives CDR1 MDHEN, CDR2 SYDVKM. CDR3 DNA: TGTGCCAGCAGTTTGAGGGCAGATACGCAGTATTTT. It yields the protein CASSLRADTQYF.

This chain joins TRBV28 and TRBJ2-7, with a possible D match to TRBD1 (5 bases). Germline loops: CDR1 MDHEN, CDR2 SYDVKM. V lost 6 bases, J lost 1 base, and 16 bases lay in between. This CDR3 has 15 residues. The CDR3, as DNA: TGTGCCAGCAGCCCCCAAGGGGTCCCTTCCTACGAGCAGTACTTC. It codes for CASSPQGVPSYEQYF.

The J gene is TRBJ2-7, the V gene TRBV18; possibly TRBD1 for D (5 bases). Trimming removed 4 bases at V and 2 bases at J, with 12 bases between. The CDR3 extends over 14 amino acids. Germline-derived CDR1 and CDR2 are KGHSH and LQKENI. The CDR3: CASSHDSGPYEQYF. CDR3 nucleotides: TGTGCCAGCTCACACGACAGTGGCCCCTACGAGCAGTACTTC.

This chain joins TRBV27 and TRBJ2-7; either TRBD1 or TRBD2 may supply D (5 bases each). V lost 5 bases, J lost 5 bases, and 16 bases lay in between. This CDR3 comprises 14 residues. The germline V gene has CDR1 MNHEY and CDR2 SMNVEV (reference sequence). CDR3 sequence: CASSKIGGFHEQYF. The CDR3 DNA reads TGTGCCAGCAGTAAAATTGGGGGATTCCACGAGCAGTACTTC.

J is TRBJ2-3 and V is TRBV7-3; 7 bases agree with TRBD2. Trimming took 5 bases from V and 0 from J; bases not matched to a gene: 2. Germline loops: CDR1 SGHTA, CDR2 FQGTGA. This CDR3 is 14 amino acids long. The DNA for the CDR3 is TGTGCCAGCAGCCTTAGCGGGAGCACAGATACGCAGTATTTT. Translated: CASSLSGSTDTQYF.

The CDR3 spells CATSTRTSVFNEQYF. Written as DNA, the CDR3 is TGTGCCACCAGCACTCGGACTAGCGTTTTCAACGAGCAGTACTTC. The chain uses TRBV15 and TRBJ2-7; 9 bases are shared with TRBD2. The CDR3 has 15 residues. The germline V gene has CDR1 LNHNV and CDR2 YYDKDF (reference sequence). V was pared by 4 bases and J by 5 bases, with 9 bases of the junction left unmatched.

The rearrangement links TRBV11-3 to TRBJ2-7; D might be TRBD2 (5 bases). Between the trimmed V and J ends, which lost 5 bases and 0 bases, there was a span of 11 bases. This CDR3 comprises 14 residues. Per the germline V gene, CDR1 is SGHNT and CDR2 is YENEEA. CDR3 region: CASSPSPTSYEQYF. The DNA for the CDR3 is TGTGCCAGCAGCCCTAGCCCGACCTCCTACGAGCAGTACTTC.

This clone occurred once. The chain couples TRBV11-2 to TRBJ2-1; 9 bases are a match to TRBD2. CDR1 SGHAT and CDR2 FQNNGV come from the germline V gene. V shed 2 bases, J shed 8 bases, and the junction held 7 bases outside the gene matches. The CDR3 length is 15 residues. The CDR3 protein is CASSLFSGSQDEQFF. The DNA of the CDR3 is TGTGCCAGCAGCTTATTTAGCGGGAGTCAGGATGAGCAGTTCTTC.